This T cell receptor (beta chain) came from a study of blood T cell repertoires in COVID-19. Allocation to cohorts depended on clinical history reported by the participants. Libraries were prepared by immunoSEQ multiplex PCR; TCRdb keeps only in-frame clonotypes and omits some of them. The repertoire holds approximately 150,000 clones, with 79% as singletons. Germline V gene sequence: CDR1 SGHTA, CDR2 FQGNSA. The V end was cut by 5 bases, the J end by 5 bases, with 18 bases between. There are 15 residues in the CDR3. The sequencing input was PBMCs or T cells enriched from blood (not recorded which). This receptor was obtained from an older woman in a cohort exposed to, infected with or recovered from COVID-19 (not recorded which). The V gene is TRBV7-2, the J gene TRBJ2-5, with a tentative D call TRBD1 (6 bases). CDR3 loop: CASSKGVLGLETQYF. The CDR3 DNA reads TGTGCCAGCAGCAAGGGGGTCCTAGGGCTGGAGACCCAGTACTTC.